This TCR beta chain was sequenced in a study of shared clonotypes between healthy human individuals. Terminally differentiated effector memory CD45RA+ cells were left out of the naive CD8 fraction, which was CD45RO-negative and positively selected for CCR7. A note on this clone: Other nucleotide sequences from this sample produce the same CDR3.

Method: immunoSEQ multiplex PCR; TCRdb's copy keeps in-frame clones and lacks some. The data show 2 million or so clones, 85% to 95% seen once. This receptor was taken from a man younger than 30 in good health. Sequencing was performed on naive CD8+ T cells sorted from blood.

The CDR3 DNA is TGTGCCAGCAGCGTAGGAGGATATCAGCCCCAGCATTTT. It translates to CASSVGGYQPQHF. The V gene is TRBV9, the J gene TRBJ1-5; no clear D. The CDR3 is 13 amino acids. The V gene's germline CDR1 is SGDLS and CDR2 YYNGEE. Trimming left V 0 bases short and J 5 bases short, with 6 bases between.